These 4 T cell receptor beta chains were all obtained from the same sample, sequenced in a study of shared clonotypes between healthy human individuals. CD45RO negativity and positive selection for CCR7 defined naive CD8 cells, a population that excluded terminally differentiated effector memory CD45RA+ cells. Sequencing used immunoSEQ multiplex PCR; TCRdb keeps in-frame clones, though not all of them. The table includes over 800,000 clones, around 93% detected once. The specimen was naive CD8+ T cells sorted from blood. The receptors here all came from a man aged 25-45 years in good health.

This chain joins TRBV5-1 and TRBJ2-7, with 7 bases identical to TRBD2. The V segment lost 2 bases and the J segment 4 bases; nucleotides outside the gene matches: 9. The CDR3 is 15 residues long. Germline CDR1 is SGHRS and CDR2 is YFSETQ. In DNA form, the CDR3 reads TGCGCCAGCAGCTTAGAGGCGGGAGACAATTACGAGCAGTACTTC. It specifies CASSLEAGDNYEQYF.

This clone was picked up one time. This chain uses TRBV30 with TRBJ2-7; D may be TRBD1 or TRBD2 (6 bases each). Germline V gives CDR1 GTSNPN, CDR2 SVGIG (reference sequence). The CDR3 totals 15 residues. Trimming left V 2 bases short and J 2 bases short, with 16 bases between. The CDR3 is CAWSTPGAPPYEQYF. Written as DNA, the CDR3 is TGTGCCTGGAGTACCCCGGGGGCCCCCCCCTACGAGCAGTACTTC. The full variable domain, its missing parts supplied by reference TRBV30 and TRBJ2-7, is SQTIHQWPATLVQPVGSPLSLECTVEGTSNPNLYWYRQAAGRGLQLLFYSVGIGQISSEVPQNLSASRPQDRQFILSSKKLLLSDSGFYLCAWSTPGAPPYEQYFGPGTRLTVT.

In regard to this clone: This sample includes further DNA sequences coding for the same CDR3. The CDR3 reads CASSLSGTGTEAFF. DNA of the CDR3: TGTGCCAGCAGTTTATCAGGTACGGGCACTGAAGCTTTCTTT. The V and J genes are TRBV28 and TRBJ1-1; D not resolved. The CDR3 extends over 14 amino acids. Germline values: CDR1 MDHEN, CDR2 SYDVKM. V gave up 1 base and J gave up 4 bases, with 10 bases separating them.

The gene calls are TRBV7-9 and TRBJ2-1, with TRBD2 matching 11 bases. The CDR3 runs 16 residues. The junction had 7 bases not matched to a gene; V was cut back by 5 bases and J by 4 bases. Germline CDR1 and CDR2: SEHNR and FQNEAQ (reference sequence). The CDR3 here is CASSAWTSGLYNEQFF. The CDR3 coding sequence is TGTGCCAGCAGCGCTTGGACTAGCGGGCTTTACAATGAGCAGTTCTTC. The complete variable domain, with remaining parts taken from reference TRBV7-9 and TRBJ2-1, reads DTGVSQNPRHKITKRGQNVTFRCDPISEHNRLYWYRQTLGQGPEFLTYFQNEAQLEKSRLLSDRFSAERPKGSFSTLEIQRTEQGDSAMYLCASSAWTSGLYNEQFFGPGTRLTVL.